These 4 T cell receptor beta chains originate from one sample sequenced in a study of metastatic and nonmetastatic thyroid tumors. Among the patients, none had received any treatment before thyroid surgery. TCRdb reanalyzed the PCR reads via MiXCR. The repertoire holds 18,000 or so clones, with 30% to 40% as singletons. The sequencing input was tumor tissue. The receptors were sampled from a female donor with papillary thyroid cancer or a benign thyroid nodule (not recorded which). Some clones in this sample may be carry-over from other donors' samples.

This clone has a single count. V usage is TRBV5-1 and J usage is TRBJ2-3; TRBD2 aligns across 8 bases. Unmatched junction bases numbered 12, after V lost 5 bases and J lost 4 bases. Germline CDR1 and CDR2: SGHRS and YFSETQ. The CDR3 consists of 16 residues. The CDR3 is CASRPGRAGGSDTQYF. In DNA form, the CDR3 reads TGCGCCAGCAGGCCTGGCCGGGCGGGAGGATCAGATACGCAGTATTTT.

This chain links TRBV7-8 with TRBJ1-2; D possibly corresponds to TRBD1 (5 bases). The CDR3 is 14 residues long. Trimming took off 2 bases at V and 8 bases at J, with 15 bases between the two ends. Germline loops: CDR1 SGHVS, CDR2 FQNEAQ. The chain's CDR3 is CASSLQRGGSGYTF. The CDR3 DNA reads as TGTGCCAGCAGCTTACAGAGGGGAGGGTCCGGCTACACCTTC.

This clone was picked up a small number of times. The chain is built from TRBV6-1 and TRBJ2-1, with unresolved D. The CDR3 totals 12 residues. The V and J ends lost 6 bases and 5 bases respectively, with 8 bases between them. From germline, CDR1 is MNHNS and CDR2 SASEGT. CDR3 sequence (DNA): TGTGCCAGCAGACAGACAAACAATGAGCAGTTCTTC. Residues: CASRQTNNEQFF.

Relative to its sample, this clone is medium-sized. This sequence joins TRBV20-1 and TRBJ1-3, with 8 bases aligning to TRBD1. V dropped 1 base and J dropped 4; count of bases not matched to a gene: 3. Per the germline V gene, CDR1 is DFQATT and CDR2 is SNEGSKA (reference sequence). There are 14 residues in the CDR3. The CDR3 DNA reads as TGCAGTGCTAGAGGACAGGGGCGCGGAAACACCATATATTTT. Translating it yields CSARGQGRGNTIYF.